This TCR beta chain was captured in a study of response to subunit inactivated influenza vaccine. Study-wide results and limits: The authors put forward the suggestion that each seasonal influenza vaccination may bring in only a limited number of new T cells.

There are a few counts of this clonotype. Its antigen is not known. A single record per CDR3 protein comes from TCRdb applying MiXCR to the RT-PCR reads. The sample has fewer than 250,000 distinct CDR3 sequences, around 15% seen once; the top ten hold roughly 24%. Sample: CD8+ T cells sorted from PBMCs, taken more than 4 days after vaccination. The sequence derives from a man aged 45-65 years who received an inactivated influenza vaccine.

In DNA form, the CDR3 reads TGTGCCAGCAGTGACGGCAGGGGTGGGGAAAAACTGTTTTTT. Amino acids: CASSDGRGGEKLFF. The chain has TRBV25-1 and TRBJ1-4, with D perhaps TRBD1 (6 bases). Deletions cut 3 bases from V and 8 bases from J, with 13 bases between. The germline V gene has CDR1 MGHDK and CDR2 SYGVNS. The CDR3 length is 14 residues. The full variable domain, with the rest looked up from reference TRBV25-1 and TRBJ1-4, is EADIYQTPRYLVIGTGKKITLECSQTMGHDKMYWYQQDPGMELHLIHYSYGVNSTEKGDLSSESTVSRIRTEHFPLTLESARPSHTSQYLCASSDGRGGEKLFFGSGTQLSVL.